These 5 T cell receptor beta chains were all obtained from the same sample, sequenced in a study of blood T cell repertoires in COVID-19. TCRdb's table, derived via immunoSEQ multiplex PCR, lists solely in-frame clones and lacks some. The sample shows under 85,000 clones, approximately 89% of them seen only once. The sequencing sample was made of peripheral blood. The receptors originated from a man aged 65-85 years with active or convalescent COVID-19.

CDR3 residues: CASSYFSQYEQYF. The CDR3 bases are TGTGCCAGCAGCTATTTTTCCCAATACGAGCAGTACTTC. The chain employs TRBV5-6 and TRBJ2-7; D not resolved. Trimming cost V 3 bases and J 4 bases, with 11 bases left between them. CDR1 is SGHDT, CDR2 YYEEEE, per germline. The CDR3 runs to 13 residues.

V is TRBV7-8 and J is TRBJ1-5; 8 positions match TRBD1. The V gene's germline CDR1 is SGHVS and CDR2 FQNEAQ. The CDR3 spans 15 residues. Germline trimming cut 6 bases from V and 5 bases from J; bases unmatched to any gene: 9. The CDR3 region is CASSQDRGGYQPQHF. The DNA of the CDR3 is TGTGCCAGCAGTCAAGACAGGGGAGGCTATCAGCCCCAGCATTTT.

As regards this clone: One end of the junction is discordant with germline, which a read error may explain. The CDR3, as DNA: TGTGCCAGCAGTCTATCCCAAAATTCACCCCTCCACTTT. Translated, it gives CASSLSQNSPLHF. V gene TRBV27 combines with J gene TRBJ1-6, with D uncertain. Per the germline V gene, CDR1 is MNHEY and CDR2 is SMNVEV (reference sequence). The CDR3 is 13 residues long.

This chain joins TRBV28 and TRBJ1-1, with D maybe TRBD1 (5 bases). This CDR3 is 15 amino acids long. Trimming pared 1 base from V and 0 bases from J, leaving 9 bases between. Germline V gene sequence: CDR1 MDHEN, CDR2 SYDVKM. CDR3 sequence (DNA): TGTGCCAGCAGTTTATCCGACAGATTGAACACTGAAGCTTTCTTT. It specifies CASSLSDRLNTEAFF.

The chain is built from TRBV29-1 and TRBJ1-2; tentatively, D is TRBD1 (6 bases). Germline V lookup: CDR1 SQVTM, CDR2 ANQGSEA. The CDR3 sequence is 12 residues long. The V end was cut by 7 bases, the J end by 2 bases, with 11 bases between. CDR3 in DNA: TGCAGCGGGATACAGGGAAACTATGGCTACACCTTC. Protein: CSGIQGNYGYTF.